The 15 T cell receptor beta chains below all came from one sample that was sequenced in a study of metastatic and nonmetastatic thyroid tumors. All patients reached thyroid surgery having received no treatment beforehand. TCRdb re-clonotyped the PCR reads via MiXCR. The data contain 7,000 to 9,500 clones, 20% to 25% of them singletons. Sequenced material: adjacent normal tissue. All receptors come from a female donor with papillary thyroid cancer or a benign thyroid nodule (not recorded which). Some clones in this sample may be carry-over from other donors' samples.

Within the sample, this clone is medium-sized. The genes are TRBV20-1 and TRBJ2-1; either TRBD1 or TRBD2 may supply D (5 bases each). Germline loops: CDR1 DFQATT, CDR2 SNEGSKA (reference sequence). The CDR3 runs 13 residues. V gave up 0 bases and J gave up 11 bases, with 14 bases separating them. CDR3 DNA: TGCAGTGCTAGAGACCCCCTTGGGGGAAAGCAGTTCTTC. It codes for CSARDPLGGKQFF.

This chain links TRBV18 with TRBJ2-7; no firm D call. The CDR3 consists of 13 residues. Per germline, CDR1 KGHSH and CDR2 LQKENI. For the CDR3, the DNA is TGTGGGTGGTCACCACGGGTTTCCTACGAGCAGTACTTC. Protein product: CGWSPRVSYEQYF.

Of note for this clone: The junction departs from germline at one end; a sequencing error may be responsible. This chain uses TRBV6-2 or TRBV6-3 with TRBJ2-6; D remains ambiguous. CDR1 and CDR2 (germline): MNHEY, SVGEGT. CDR3 size: 14 residues. The CDR3 region is CASSYSSGSNVLTF. As DNA, the CDR3 is TGTGCCAGCAGTTACAGCTCTGGGTCCAACGTCCTGACTTTC.

This clone has a count of ten or more. This rearrangement joins TRBV11-1 to TRBJ2-3; 8 nucleotides line up with TRBD2. The CDR3 length is 16 residues. V shed 5 bases and J 2 bases; nucleotides not matched to a gene: 9. CDR1 and CDR2 (germline): SGHAT, FQDESV (reference sequence). The CDR3 sequence: CASSRLAPAFTDTQYF. The DNA of the CDR3 is TGTGCCAGCAGCCGACTAGCGCCAGCGTTCACAGATACGCAGTATTTT.

The chain links TRBV11-1 to TRBJ2-3; TRBD2 aligns across 11 bases. The CDR3 extends over 17 amino acids. V was clipped by 6 bases and J by 12 bases; unmatched bases: 20. CDR1 SGHAT and CDR2 FQDESV come from the germline V gene (reference sequence). The CDR3 DNA reads TGTGCCAGCAGGCCCGGGACTAGCGGTCTATGGACAGATAAACAGTATTTT. As protein: CASRPGTSGLWTDKQYF. The full variable domain, completed using reference TRBV11-1 and TRBJ2-3, is EAEVAQSPRYKITEKSQAVAFWCDPISGHATLYWYRQILGQGPELLVQFQDESVVDDSQLPKDRFSAERLKGVDSTLKIQPAELGDSAMYLCASRPGTSGLWTDKQYFGPGTRLTVL.

This clone rates as medium-sized. The chain has TRBV6-2 or TRBV6-3 and TRBJ1-1, with D possibly being TRBD1 (5 bases). The germline V and J ends were trimmed by 0 bases and 4 bases, with 9 bases remaining between them. The CDR3 loop spans 14 amino acids. Germline CDR1 is MNHEY and CDR2 is SVGEGT. The CDR3 loop is CASSYSGQFTEAFF. In nucleotides, the CDR3 is TGTGCCAGCAGTTACTCGGGGCAGTTCACTGAAGCTTTCTTT.

This clone was counted at least ten times. Here the CDR3 DNA reads TGTGCCAGCTCAGACGGACTGAGTGAGACCCAGTACTTC. It codes for CASSDGLSETQYF. This rearrangement joins TRBV18 to TRBJ2-5, with a weak D call TRBD2 (5 bases). This CDR3 has 13 residues. Per the germline V gene, CDR1 is KGHSH and CDR2 is LQKENI. V was clipped by 5 bases and J by 5 bases, with 12 bases between them. Together with reference TRBV18 and TRBJ2-5, the CDR3 gives the full variable domain: NAGVMQNPRHLVRRRGQEARLRCSPMKGHSHVYWYRQLPEEGLKFMVYLQKENIIDESGMPKERFSAEFPKEGPSILRIQQVVRGDSAAYFCASSDGLSETQYFGPGTRLLVL.

This clone has only a few counts. The genes are TRBV27 and TRBJ2-7; D not resolved. This CDR3 contains 11 residues. Trimming shortened V by 5 bases and J by 4 bases, and 6 bases separated the two germline ends. The germline V gene encodes CDR1 MNHEY and CDR2 SMNVEV (reference sequence). CDR3 bases: TGTGCCAGCAGTCCCTCGTACGAGCAGTACTTC. Residues: CASSPSYEQYF.

The table lists this clone with a count of one. The V call is TRBV5-6, the J call TRBJ1-4, with D unresolved. The CDR3 is 15 amino acids. Germline V gene sequence: CDR1 SGHDT, CDR2 YYEEEE. V was trimmed by 1 base and J by 8 bases, leaving 15 bases between them. The CDR3 loop is CASSLLVTRHEKLFF. DNA for the CDR3: TGTGCCAGCAGCTTGTTGGTGACTCGACACGAAAAACTGTTTTTT. Filled out from reference TRBV5-6 and TRBJ1-4, the complete variable domain reads DAGVTQSPTHLIKTRGQQVTLRCSPKSGHDTVSWYQQALGQGPQFIFQYYEEEERQRGNFPDRFSGHQFPNYSSELNVNALLLGDSALYLCASSLLVTRHEKLFFGSGTQLSVL.

Many counts were recorded for this clone. Other DNA sequences in this specimen translate into the identical CDR3. The chain joins TRBV20-1 to TRBJ2-3; 14 bases match TRBD2. The ends lost 1 base at V and 3 bases at J; junction bases unmatched: 6. The CDR3 is 17 amino acids. Germline-derived CDR1 and CDR2 are DFQATT and SNEGSKA (reference sequence). The DNA for the CDR3 is TGCAGTGCTAGAGGCGGACTAGCGGGGGGCCAGACAGATACGCAGTATTTT. It encodes CSARGGLAGGQTDTQYF.

This clone was seen at least ten times. The chain employs TRBV7-2 and TRBJ2-3; 8 nucleotides agree with TRBD2. The CDR3 covers 15 residues. The V segment lost 3 bases and the J segment 3 bases; nucleotides outside the gene matches: 5. CDR1 SGHTA and CDR2 FQGNSA come from the germline V gene. The CDR3 sequence is CASSLVASGTDTQYF. The CDR3 nucleotides read TGTGCCAGCAGCTTGGTGGCTAGCGGGACAGATACGCAGTATTTT.

This clone was seen repeatedly, ten times or more. The gene calls are TRBV7-2 and TRBJ2-3; 11 bases match TRBD2. Germline V gene sequence: CDR1 SGHTA, CDR2 FQGNSA. There are 15 residues in the CDR3. J was trimmed by 5 bases and V by 3 bases; bases with no gene match: 4. CDR3 bases: TGTGCCAGCAGCTTTAGGGGACTAGCGGTAGATACGCAGTATTTT. Protein sequence: CASSFRGLAVDTQYF.

By share, this clone ranks as medium-sized. The V call is TRBV28, the J call TRBJ1-2, with unresolved D. Trimming cost V 6 bases and J 5 bases, with 13 bases left between them. The CDR3 is made up of 13 amino acids. Germline values: CDR1 MDHEN, CDR2 SYDVKM. Here the CDR3 reads CASSPLTSYGYTF. Written as DNA, the CDR3 is TGTGCCAGCAGCCCCTTAACATCTTATGGCTACACCTTC.

This clone was detected many times. It may be a read error: a sequence one base away is much more abundant. This sequence joins TRBV16 and TRBJ2-7; TRBD2 matches 7 bases. Germline V gives CDR1 KGHSY, CDR2 FQNENV. This CDR3 region has 14 residues. CDR3 amino acids: CASSQWSGIYEQHF. CDR3 nucleotides: TGTGCCAGCAGCCAATGGAGCGGGATCTACGAGCAGCACTTC. The complete variable domain, with remaining parts taken from reference TRBV16 and TRBJ2-7, reads GEEVAQTPKHLVRGEGQKAKLYCAPIKGHSYVFWYQQVLKNEFKFLISFQNENVFDETGMPKERFSAKCLPNSPCSLEIQATKLEDSAVYFCASSQWSGIYEQHFGPGTRLTVT.

The chain carries TRBV7-9 and TRBJ2-5, with no clear D. Germline CDR1 reads SEHNR; CDR2 reads FQNEAQ (reference sequence). This CDR3 spans 11 amino acids. V lost 5 bases and J lost 2, with 3 bases in between. CDR3 amino acids: CASSRQETQYF. The CDR3 coding sequence is TGTGCCAGCAGCCGACAAGAGACCCAGTACTTC.